The present entry profiles one T cell receptor (beta chain) with its context. Its antigen is unidentified. Nominally healthy donors were sampled, though unrecorded immune exposures were likely. Germline V gene data show CDR1 as SGDLS and CDR2 as YYNGEE. The J segment lost 3 bases and the V segment lost 0 bases, leaving 6 bases of the junction unmatched. The CDR3 extends over 15 amino acids. The PCR employed 60 Vbeta primers together with 13 Jbeta primers. Profiled with immunoSEQ multiplex PCR; TCRdb holds only in-frame clones, not every one. The sample consists of some 200,000 clones, about 80% of them appearing once. The data originate from a study of cytomegalovirus exposure and HLA in healthy donors. Study conclusions and caveats: Equally common other TCR beta chains were less clonally expanded than HLA-associated ones, a later analysis found.

Material for sequencing was PBMCs. The chain has TRBV9 and TRBJ2-7, with 7 bases identical to TRBD1. The source of this sequence is a middle-aged woman in good health and CMV-seronegative. The CDR3 loop reads CASSVGSGGDYEQYF. The CDR3 bases are TGTGCCAGCAGCGTAGGCTCAGGGGGAGACTACGAGCAGTACTTC. Together with reference TRBV9 and TRBJ2-7, the CDR3 gives the full variable domain: DSGVTQTPKHLITATGQRVTLRCSPRSGDLSVYWYQQSLDQGLQFLIQYYNGEERAKGNILERFSAQQFPDLHSELNLSSLELGDSALYFCASSVGSGGDYEQYFGPGTRLTVT.